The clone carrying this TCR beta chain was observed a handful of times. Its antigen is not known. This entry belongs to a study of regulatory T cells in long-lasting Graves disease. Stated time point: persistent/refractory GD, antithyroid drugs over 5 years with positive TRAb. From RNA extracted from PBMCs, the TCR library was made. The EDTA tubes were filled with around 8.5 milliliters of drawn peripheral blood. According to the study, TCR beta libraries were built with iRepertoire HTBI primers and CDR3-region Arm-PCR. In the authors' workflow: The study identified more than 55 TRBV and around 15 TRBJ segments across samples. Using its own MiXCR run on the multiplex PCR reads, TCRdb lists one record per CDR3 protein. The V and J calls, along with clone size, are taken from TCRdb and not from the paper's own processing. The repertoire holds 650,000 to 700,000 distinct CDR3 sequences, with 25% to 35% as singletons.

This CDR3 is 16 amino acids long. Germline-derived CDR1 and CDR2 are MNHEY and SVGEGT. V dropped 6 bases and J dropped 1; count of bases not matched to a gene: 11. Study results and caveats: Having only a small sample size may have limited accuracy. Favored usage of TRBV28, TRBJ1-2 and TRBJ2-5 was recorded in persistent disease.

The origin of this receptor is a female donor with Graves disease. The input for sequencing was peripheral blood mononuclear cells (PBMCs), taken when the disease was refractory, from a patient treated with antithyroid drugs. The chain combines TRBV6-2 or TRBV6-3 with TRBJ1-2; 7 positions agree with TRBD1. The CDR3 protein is CASRTRDRDFNYGYTF. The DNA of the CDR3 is TGTGCCAGCAGGACAAGAGACAGGGACTTTAACTATGGCTACACCTTC.